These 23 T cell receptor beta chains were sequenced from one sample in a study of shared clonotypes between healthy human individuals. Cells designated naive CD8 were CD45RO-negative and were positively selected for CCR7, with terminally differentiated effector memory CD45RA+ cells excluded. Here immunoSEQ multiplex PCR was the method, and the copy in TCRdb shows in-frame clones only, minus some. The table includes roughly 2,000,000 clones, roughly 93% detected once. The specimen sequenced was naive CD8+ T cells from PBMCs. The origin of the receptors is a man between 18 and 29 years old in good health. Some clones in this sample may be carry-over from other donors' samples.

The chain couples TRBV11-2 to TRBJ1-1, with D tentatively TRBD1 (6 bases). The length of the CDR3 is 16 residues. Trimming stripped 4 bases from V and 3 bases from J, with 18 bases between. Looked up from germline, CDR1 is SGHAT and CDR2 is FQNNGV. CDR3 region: CASSSEDFRGDTEAFF. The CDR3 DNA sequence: TGTGCCAGCAGCTCGGAAGACTTTAGGGGGGACACTGAAGCTTTCTTT.

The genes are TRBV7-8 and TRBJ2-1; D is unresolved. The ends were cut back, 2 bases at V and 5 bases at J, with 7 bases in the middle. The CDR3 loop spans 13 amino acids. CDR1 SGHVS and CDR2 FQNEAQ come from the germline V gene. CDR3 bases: TGTGCCAGCAGCTTATCCGGAAACAATGAGCAGTTCTTC. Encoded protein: CASSLSGNNEQFF. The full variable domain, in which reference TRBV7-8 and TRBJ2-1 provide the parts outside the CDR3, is GAGVSQSPRYKVAKRGQDVALRCDPISGHVSLFWYQQALGQGPEFLTYFQNEAQLDKSGLPSDRFFAERPEGSVSTLKIQRTQQEDSAVYLCASSLSGNNEQFFGPGTRLTVL.

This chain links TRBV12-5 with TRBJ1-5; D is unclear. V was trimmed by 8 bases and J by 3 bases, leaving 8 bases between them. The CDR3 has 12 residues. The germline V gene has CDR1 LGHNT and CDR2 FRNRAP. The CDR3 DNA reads TGTGCTAGTCTACTGGACAATCAGCCCCAGCATTTT. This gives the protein CASLLDNQPQHF.

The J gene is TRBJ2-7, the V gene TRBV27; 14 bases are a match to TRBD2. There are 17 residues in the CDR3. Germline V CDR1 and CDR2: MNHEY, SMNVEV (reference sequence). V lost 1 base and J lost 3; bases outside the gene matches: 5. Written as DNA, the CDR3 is TGTGCCAGCAGTTTATTTTCCGGGACTAGCGGGAGCTACGAGCAGTACTTC. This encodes CASSLFSGTSGSYEQYF.

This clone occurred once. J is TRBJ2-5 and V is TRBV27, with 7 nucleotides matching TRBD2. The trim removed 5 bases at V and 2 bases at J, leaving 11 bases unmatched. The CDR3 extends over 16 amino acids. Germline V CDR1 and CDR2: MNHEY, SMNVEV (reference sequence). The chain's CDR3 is CASSGRLATGQETQYF. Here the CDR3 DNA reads TGTGCCAGCAGTGGGAGACTAGCCACGGGGCAAGAGACCCAGTACTTC.

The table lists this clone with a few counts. This CDR3 reads CASSYSTQGLYGYTF. The CDR3 DNA is TGTGCCAGCAGTTACTCGACCCAGGGCCTCTATGGCTACACCTTC. V usage is TRBV6-6 and J usage is TRBJ1-2; D is possibly TRBD1 (5 bases). The germline gives CDR1 MNHNY, CDR2 SVGAGI (reference sequence). Trimming cost V 0 bases and J 4 bases, with 12 bases left between them. The CDR3 has 15 residues.

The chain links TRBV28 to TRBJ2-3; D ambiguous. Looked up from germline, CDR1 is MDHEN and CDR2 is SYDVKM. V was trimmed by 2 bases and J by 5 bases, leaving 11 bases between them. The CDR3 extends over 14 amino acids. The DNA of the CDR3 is TGTGCCAGCAGTTTACAGGCGACCGGAGATACGCAGTATTTT. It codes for CASSLQATGDTQYF. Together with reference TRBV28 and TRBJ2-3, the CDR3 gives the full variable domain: DVKVTQSSRYLVKRTGEKVFLECVQDMDHENMFWYRQDPGLGLRLIYFSYDVKMKEKGDIPEGYSVSREKKERFSLILESASTNQTSMYLCASSLQATGDTQYFGPGTRLTVL.

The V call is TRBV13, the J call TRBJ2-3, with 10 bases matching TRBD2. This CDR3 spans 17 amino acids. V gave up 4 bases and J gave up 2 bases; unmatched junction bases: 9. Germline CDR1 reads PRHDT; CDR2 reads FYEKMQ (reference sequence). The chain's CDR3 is CASSSRTSGTTTDTQYF. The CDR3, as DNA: TGTGCCAGCAGCTCCAGGACTAGCGGAACAACCACAGATACGCAGTATTTT.

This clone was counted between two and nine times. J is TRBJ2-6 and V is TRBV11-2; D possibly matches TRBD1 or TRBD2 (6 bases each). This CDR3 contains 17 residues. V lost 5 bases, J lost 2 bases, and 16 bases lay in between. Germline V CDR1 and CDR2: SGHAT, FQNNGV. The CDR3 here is CASSPGGGTTGANVLTF. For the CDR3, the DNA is TGTGCCAGCAGCCCCGGGGGCGGGACCACTGGGGCCAACGTCCTGACTTTC.

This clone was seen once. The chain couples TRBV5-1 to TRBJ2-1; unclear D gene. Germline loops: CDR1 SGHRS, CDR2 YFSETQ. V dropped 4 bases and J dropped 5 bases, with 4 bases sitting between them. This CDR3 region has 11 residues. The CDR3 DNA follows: TGCGCCAGCAGCGCCGACAATGAGCAGTTCTTC. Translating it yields CASSADNEQFF.

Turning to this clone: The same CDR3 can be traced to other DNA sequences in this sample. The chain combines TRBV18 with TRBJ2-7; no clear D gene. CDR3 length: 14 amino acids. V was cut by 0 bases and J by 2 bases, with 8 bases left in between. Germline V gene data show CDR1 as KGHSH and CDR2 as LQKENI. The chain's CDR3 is CASSPPAETYEQYF. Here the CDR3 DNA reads TGTGCCAGCTCACCACCCGCCGAAACCTACGAGCAGTACTTC.

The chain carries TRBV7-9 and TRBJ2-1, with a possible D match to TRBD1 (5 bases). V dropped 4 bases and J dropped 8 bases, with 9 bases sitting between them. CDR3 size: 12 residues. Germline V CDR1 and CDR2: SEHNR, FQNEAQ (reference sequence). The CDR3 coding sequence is TGTGCCAGCAGCTCAGGGCAGGATGAGCAGTTCTTC. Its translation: CASSSGQDEQFF.

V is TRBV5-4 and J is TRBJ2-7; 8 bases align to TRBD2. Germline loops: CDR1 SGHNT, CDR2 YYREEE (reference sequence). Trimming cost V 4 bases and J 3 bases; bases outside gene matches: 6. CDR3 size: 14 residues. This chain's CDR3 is CASSMTSAYYEQYF. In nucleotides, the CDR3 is TGTGCCAGCAGCATGACTAGCGCCTACTACGAGCAGTACTTC.

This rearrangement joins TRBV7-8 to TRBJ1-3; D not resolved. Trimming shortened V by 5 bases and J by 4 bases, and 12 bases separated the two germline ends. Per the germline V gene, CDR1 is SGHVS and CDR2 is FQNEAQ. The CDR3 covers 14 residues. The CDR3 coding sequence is TGTGCCAGCAGCCTGTCAGGCGGCGGAAACACCATATATTTT. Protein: CASSLSGGGNTIYF.

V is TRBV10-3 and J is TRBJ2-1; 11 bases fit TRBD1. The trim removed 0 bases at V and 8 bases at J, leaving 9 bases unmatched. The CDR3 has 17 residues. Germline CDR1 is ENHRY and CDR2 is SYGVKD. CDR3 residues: CAISESDGTGGFDEQFF. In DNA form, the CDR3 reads TGTGCCATCAGTGAGTCTGATGGGACAGGGGGTTTTGATGAGCAGTTCTTC.

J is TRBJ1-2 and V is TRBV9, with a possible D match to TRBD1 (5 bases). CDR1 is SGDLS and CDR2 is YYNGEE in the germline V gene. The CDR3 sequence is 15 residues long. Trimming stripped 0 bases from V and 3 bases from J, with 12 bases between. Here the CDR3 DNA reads TGTGCCAGCAGCGTAGGGACGCAGGGTCACTATGGCTACACCTTC. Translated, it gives CASSVGTQGHYGYTF. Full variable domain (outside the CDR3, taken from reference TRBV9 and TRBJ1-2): DSGVTQTPKHLITATGQRVTLRCSPRSGDLSVYWYQQSLDQGLQFLIQYYNGEERAKGNILERFSAQQFPDLHSELNLSSLELGDSALYFCASSVGTQGHYGYTFGSGTRLTVV.

The CDR3 nucleotides are TGTGCCAGCAGTGACTCAAGCGGGAGTGATGAGCAGTTCTTC. It specifies CASSDSSGSDEQFF. V is TRBV6-4 and J is TRBJ2-1, with TRBD2 matching 8 bases. V gave up 0 bases and J gave up 8 bases; unmatched junction bases: 3. Germline V lookup: CDR1 MRHNA, CDR2 SNTAGT. This CDR3 contains 14 residues.

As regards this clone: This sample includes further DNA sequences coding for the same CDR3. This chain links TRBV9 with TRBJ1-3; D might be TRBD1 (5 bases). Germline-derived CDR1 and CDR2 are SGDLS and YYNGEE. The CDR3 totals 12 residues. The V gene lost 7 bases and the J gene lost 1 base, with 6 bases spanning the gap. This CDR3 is CASRGSGNTIYF. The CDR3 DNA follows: TGTGCCAGCCGGGGGTCTGGAAACACCATATATTTT.

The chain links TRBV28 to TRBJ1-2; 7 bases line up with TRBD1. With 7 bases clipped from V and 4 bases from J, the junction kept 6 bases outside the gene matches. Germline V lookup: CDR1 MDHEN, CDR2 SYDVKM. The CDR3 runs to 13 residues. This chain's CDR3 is CASTLQGIYGYTF. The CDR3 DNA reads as TGTGCCAGCACCTTACAGGGGATCTATGGCTACACCTTC.

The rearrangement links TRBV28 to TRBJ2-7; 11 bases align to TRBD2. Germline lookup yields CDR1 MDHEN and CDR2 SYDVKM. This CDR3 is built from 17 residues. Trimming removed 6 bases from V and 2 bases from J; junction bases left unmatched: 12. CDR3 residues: CASRPTILAGGPYEQYF. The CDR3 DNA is TGTGCCAGCAGACCAACCATATTAGCGGGAGGGCCCTACGAGCAGTACTTC.

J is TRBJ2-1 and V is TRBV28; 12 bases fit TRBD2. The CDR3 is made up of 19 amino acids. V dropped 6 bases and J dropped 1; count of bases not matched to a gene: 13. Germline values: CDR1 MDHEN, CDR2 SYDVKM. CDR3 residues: CASRQTRTSGKGSYNEQFF. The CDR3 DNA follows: TGTGCCAGCAGACAAACGAGGACTAGCGGGAAGGGATCCTACAATGAGCAGTTCTTC. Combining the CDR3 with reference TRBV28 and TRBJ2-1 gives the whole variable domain DVKVTQSSRYLVKRTGEKVFLECVQDMDHENMFWYRQDPGLGLRLIYFSYDVKMKEKGDIPEGYSVSREKKERFSLILESASTNQTSMYLCASRQTRTSGKGSYNEQFFGPGTRLTVL.

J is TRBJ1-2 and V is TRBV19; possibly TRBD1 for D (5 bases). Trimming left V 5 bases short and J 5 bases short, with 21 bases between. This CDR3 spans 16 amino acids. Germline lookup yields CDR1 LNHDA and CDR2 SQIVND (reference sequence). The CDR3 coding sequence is TGTGCCAGTAGTGGGACGGACCGGCCGGGGCGTTATGGCTACACCTTC. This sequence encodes CASSGTDRPGRYGYTF.

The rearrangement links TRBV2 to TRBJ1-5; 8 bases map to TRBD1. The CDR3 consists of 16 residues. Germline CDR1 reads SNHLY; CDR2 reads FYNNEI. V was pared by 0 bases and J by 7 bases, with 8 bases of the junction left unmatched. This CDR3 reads CASSEARGQVWQPQHF. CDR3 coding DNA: TGTGCCAGCAGTGAAGCGCGGGGACAGGTATGGCAGCCCCAGCATTTT.